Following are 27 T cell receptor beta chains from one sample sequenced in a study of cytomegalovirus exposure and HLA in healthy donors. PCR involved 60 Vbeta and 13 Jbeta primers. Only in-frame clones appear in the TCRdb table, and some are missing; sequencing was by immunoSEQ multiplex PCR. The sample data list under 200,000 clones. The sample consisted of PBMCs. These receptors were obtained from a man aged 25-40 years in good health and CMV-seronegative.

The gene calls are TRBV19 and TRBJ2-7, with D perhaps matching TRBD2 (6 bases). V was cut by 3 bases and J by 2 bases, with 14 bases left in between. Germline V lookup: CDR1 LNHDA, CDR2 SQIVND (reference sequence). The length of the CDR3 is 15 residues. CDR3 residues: CASSMRDRLAYEQYF. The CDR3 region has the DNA TGTGCCAGTAGTATGCGGGATCGTCTAGCCTACGAGCAGTACTTC.

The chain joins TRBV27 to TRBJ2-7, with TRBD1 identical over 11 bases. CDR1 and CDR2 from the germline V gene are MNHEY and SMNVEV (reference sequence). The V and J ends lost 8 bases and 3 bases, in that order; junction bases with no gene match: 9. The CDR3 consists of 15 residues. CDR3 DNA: TGTGCCAGCCGACTAGGGACAGGGGGATTCTACGAGCAGTACTTC. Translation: CASRLGTGGFYEQYF.

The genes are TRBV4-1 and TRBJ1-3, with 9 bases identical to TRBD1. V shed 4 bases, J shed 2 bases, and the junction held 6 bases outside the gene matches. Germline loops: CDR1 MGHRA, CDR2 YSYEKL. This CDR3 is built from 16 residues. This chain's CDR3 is CASSLQTGGTGNTIYF. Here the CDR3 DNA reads TGCGCCAGCAGCCTTCAGACAGGGGGTACTGGAAACACCATATATTTT.

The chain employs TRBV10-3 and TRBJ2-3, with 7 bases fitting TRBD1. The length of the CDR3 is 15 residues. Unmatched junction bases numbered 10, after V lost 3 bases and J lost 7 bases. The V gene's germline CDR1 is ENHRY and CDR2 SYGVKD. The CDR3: CAISDQFLRGNTQYF. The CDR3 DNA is TGTGCCATCAGTGACCAATTCCTCAGGGGGAATACGCAGTATTTT.

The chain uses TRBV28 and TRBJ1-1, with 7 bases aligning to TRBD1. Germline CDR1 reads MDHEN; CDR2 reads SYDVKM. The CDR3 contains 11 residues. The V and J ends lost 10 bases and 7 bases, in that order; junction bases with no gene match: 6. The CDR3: CATTGEGEAFF. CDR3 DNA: TGTGCCACCACAGGGGAAGGTGAAGCTTTCTTT.

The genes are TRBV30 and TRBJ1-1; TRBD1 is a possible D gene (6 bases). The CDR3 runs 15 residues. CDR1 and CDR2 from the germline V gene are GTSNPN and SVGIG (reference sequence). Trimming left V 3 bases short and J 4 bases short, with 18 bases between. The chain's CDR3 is CAWRIWGPVPTEAFF. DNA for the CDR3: TGTGCCTGGAGGATCTGGGGGCCAGTTCCCACTGAAGCTTTCTTT.

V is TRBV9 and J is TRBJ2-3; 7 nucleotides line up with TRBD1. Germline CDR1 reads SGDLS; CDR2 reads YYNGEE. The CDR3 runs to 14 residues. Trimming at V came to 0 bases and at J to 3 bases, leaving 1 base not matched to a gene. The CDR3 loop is CASSVAQGTDTQYF. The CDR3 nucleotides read TGTGCCAGCAGCGTAGCACAGGGGACAGATACGCAGTATTTT.

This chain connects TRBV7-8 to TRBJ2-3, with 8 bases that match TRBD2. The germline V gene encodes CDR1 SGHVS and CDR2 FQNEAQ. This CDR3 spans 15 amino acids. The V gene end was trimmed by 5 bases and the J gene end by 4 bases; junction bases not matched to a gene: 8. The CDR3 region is CASSPGGGHADTQYF. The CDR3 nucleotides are TGTGCCAGCAGCCCCGGGGGGGGGCACGCAGATACGCAGTATTTT.

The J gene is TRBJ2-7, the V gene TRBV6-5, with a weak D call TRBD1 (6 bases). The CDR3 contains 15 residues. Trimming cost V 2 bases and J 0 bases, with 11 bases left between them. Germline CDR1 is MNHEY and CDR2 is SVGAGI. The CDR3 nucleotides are TGTGCCAGCAGTTACGGGGACACGAGCTCCTACGAGCAGTACTTC. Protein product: CASSYGDTSSYEQYF.

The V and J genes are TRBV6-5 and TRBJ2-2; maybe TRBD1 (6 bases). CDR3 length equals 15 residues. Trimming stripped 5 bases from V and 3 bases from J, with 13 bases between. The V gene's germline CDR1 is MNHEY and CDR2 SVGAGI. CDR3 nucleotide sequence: TGTGCCAGCAGTCCCCTGGCAGGGGACACCGGGGAGCTGTTTTTT. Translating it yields CASSPLAGDTGELFF.

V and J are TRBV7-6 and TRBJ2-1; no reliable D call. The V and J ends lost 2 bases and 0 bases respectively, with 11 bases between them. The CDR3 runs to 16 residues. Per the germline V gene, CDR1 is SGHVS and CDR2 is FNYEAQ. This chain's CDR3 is CASSLRYVSSYNEQFF. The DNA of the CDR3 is TGTGCCAGCAGCTTACGTTACGTGAGCTCCTACAATGAGCAGTTCTTC. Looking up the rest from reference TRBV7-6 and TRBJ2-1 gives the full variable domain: GAGVSQSPRYKVTKRGQDVALRCDPISGHVSLYWYRQALGQGPEFLTYFNYEAQQDKSGLPNDRFSAERPEGSISTLTIQRTEQRDSAMYRCASSLRYVSSYNEQFFGPGTRLTVL.

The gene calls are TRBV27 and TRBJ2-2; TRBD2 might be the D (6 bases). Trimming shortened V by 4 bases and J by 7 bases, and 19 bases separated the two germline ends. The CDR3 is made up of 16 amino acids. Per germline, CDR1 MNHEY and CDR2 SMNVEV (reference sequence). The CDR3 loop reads CASSSRLAAWGGELFF. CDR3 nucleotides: TGTGCCAGCAGTTCTCGATTAGCGGCTTGGGGCGGGGAGCTGTTTTTT.

In DNA form, the CDR3 reads TGTGCCAGCAGCGGTAATAGGGGGACCTCCCATGAAAAACTGTTTTTT. This sequence encodes CASSGNRGTSHEKLFF. The genes are TRBV28 and TRBJ1-4; possibly TRBD1 for D (6 bases). V was trimmed by 6 bases and J by 6 bases, leaving 20 bases between them. Germline V gene lookup returns CDR1 MDHEN and CDR2 SYDVKM. The CDR3 extends over 16 amino acids.

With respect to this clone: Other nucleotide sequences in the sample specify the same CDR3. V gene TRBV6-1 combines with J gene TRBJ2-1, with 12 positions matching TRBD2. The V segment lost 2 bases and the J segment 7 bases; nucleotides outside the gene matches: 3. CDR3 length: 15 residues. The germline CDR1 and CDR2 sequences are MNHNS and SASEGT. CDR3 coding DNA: TGTGCCAGCAGTGAACTAGCGGGAGGGCCAAATGAGCAGTTCTTC. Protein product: CASSELAGGPNEQFF.

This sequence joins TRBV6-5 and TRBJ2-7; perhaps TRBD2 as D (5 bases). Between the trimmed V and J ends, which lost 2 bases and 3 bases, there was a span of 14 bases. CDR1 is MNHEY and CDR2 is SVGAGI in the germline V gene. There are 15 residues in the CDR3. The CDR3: CASSYLRGVGYEQYF. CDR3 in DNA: TGTGCCAGCAGTTACCTCCGGGGTGTCGGCTACGAGCAGTACTTC.

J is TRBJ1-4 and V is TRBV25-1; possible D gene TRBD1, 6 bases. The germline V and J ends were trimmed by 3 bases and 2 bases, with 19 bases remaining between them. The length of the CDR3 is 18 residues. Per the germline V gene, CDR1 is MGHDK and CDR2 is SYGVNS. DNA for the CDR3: TGTGCCAGCAGTGATGTTCGTGGGCAGGGGTCGACTAATGAAAAACTGTTTTTT. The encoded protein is CASSDVRGQGSTNEKLFF.

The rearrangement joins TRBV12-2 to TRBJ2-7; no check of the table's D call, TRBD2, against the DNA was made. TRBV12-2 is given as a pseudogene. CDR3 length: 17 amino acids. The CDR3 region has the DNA TGTGCAAGTCGCTTAGTATTATTTCCCAGCGGGAGCTACGAGCAGTACTTC. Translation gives CASRLVLFPSGSYEQYF.

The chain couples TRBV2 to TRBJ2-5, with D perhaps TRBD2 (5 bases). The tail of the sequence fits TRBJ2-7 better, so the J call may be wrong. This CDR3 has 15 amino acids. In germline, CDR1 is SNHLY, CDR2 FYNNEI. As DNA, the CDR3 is TGTGCCAGCTTAATTCCCGACGGGGAATCCTACGAGCAGTACTTC. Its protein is CASLIPDGESYEQYF.

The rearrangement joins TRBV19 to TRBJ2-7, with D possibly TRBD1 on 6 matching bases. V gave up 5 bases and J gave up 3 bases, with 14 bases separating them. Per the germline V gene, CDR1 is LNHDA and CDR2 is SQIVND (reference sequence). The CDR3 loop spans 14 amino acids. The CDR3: CASSSKGTFYEQYF. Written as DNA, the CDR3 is TGTGCCAGTAGTTCCAAGGGGACATTCTACGAGCAGTACTTC.

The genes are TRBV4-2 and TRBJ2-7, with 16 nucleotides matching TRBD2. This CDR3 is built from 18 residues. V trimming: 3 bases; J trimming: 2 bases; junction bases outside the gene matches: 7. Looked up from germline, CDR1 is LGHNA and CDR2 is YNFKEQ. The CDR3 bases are TGTGCCAGCAGCCACGAGGGACTAGCGGGAGGGTCTCCCTACGAGCAGTACTTC. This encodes CASSHEGLAGGSPYEQYF.

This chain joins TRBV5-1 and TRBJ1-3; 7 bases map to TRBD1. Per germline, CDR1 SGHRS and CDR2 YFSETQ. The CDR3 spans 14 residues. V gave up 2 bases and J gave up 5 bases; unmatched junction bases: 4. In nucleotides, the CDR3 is TGCGCCAGCAGCTTCACAGGGGACAGAAACACCATATATTTT. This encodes CASSFTGDRNTIYF. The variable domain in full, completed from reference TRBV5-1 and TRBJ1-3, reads KAGVTQTPRYLIKTRGQQVTLSCSPISGHRSVSWYQQTPGQGLQFLFEYFSETQRNKGNFPGRFSGRQFSNSRSEMNVSTLELGDSALYLCASSFTGDRNTIYFGEGSWLTVV.

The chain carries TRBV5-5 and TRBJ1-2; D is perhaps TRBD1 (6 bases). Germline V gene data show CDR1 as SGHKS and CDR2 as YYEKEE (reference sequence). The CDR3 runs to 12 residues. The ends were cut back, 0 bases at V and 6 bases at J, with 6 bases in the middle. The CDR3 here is CASSLEGDGYTF. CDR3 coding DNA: TGTGCCAGCAGCTTGGAGGGGGATGGCTACACCTTC.

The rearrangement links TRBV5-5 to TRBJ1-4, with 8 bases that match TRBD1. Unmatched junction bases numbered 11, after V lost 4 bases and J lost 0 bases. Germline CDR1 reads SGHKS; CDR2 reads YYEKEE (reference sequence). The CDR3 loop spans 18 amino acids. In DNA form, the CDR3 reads TGTGCCAGCAGCACCCTAGGACAGGGTTCGGCAACTAATGAAAAACTGTTTTTT. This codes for CASSTLGQGSATNEKLFF.

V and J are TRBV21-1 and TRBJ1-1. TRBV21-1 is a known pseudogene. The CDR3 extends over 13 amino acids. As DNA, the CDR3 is TGTGCCAGCAGCAAAGAATACTGCGTCGAAGCTTTCTTT. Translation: CASSKEYCVEAFF.

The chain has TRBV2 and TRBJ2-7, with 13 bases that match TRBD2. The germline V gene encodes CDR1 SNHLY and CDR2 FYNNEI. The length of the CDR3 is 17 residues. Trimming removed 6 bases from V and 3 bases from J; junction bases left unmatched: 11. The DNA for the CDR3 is TGTGCCAGCAGCCCAAACGGGGGACTAGCGGGAATCTACGAGCAGTACTTC. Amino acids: CASSPNGGLAGIYEQYF.

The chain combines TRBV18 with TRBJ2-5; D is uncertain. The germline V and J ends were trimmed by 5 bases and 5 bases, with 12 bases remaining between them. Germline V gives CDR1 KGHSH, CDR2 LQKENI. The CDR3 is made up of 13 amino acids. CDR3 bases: TGTGCCAGCTCATCCCTAGGATCGGAGACCCAGTACTTC. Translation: CASSSLGSETQYF.

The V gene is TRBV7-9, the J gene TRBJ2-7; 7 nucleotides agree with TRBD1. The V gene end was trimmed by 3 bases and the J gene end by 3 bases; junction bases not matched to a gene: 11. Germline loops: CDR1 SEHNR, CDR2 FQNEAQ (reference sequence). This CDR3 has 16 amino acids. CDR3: CASSLETGMAFYEQYF. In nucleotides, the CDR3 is TGTGCCAGCAGCTTGGAGACAGGGATGGCCTTCTACGAGCAGTACTTC.